This T cell receptor (beta chain) was obtained from a study of immune evolution from preneoplasia to lung adenocarcinoma. At the level of the study: HLA loss of heterozygosity: roughly 6.6% AIS, more than 14% MIA, approximately 31% ADC, none AAH. General study results and limits: Compared with EGFR-mutant or double wild-type lesions, KRAS-mutant nodules were more clonal.

Produced via immunoSEQ multiplex PCR; TCRdb's table is partial and in-frame only. The table has roughly 7,500 clones, 70% to 80% seen once; the top ten hold 7.5% to 9.5%. Between the mid-2010s and the late 2010s, patients underwent resection in Japan or China. Histologic diagnosis was independently verified by two lung pathologists. Regarding this clone: Its specificity is not known.

The specimen sequenced was FFPE atypical adenomatous hyperplasia tissue from the lung. Subset defined: atypical adenomatous hyperplasia (AAH), lung preneoplasia. The receptor's source is an older donor with lung adenocarcinoma. Some clones in this sample may be carry-over from other donors' samples.

DNA for the CDR3: TGTGCCAGCAGCTTAGTTGAGAACACTGAAGCTTTCTTT. Protein sequence: CASSLVENTEAFF. V usage is TRBV7-9 and J usage is TRBJ1-1; D is unclear. The CDR3 is made up of 13 amino acids. V lost 1 base and J lost 1, with 4 bases in between. CDR1 and CDR2 from the germline V gene are SEHNR and FQNEAQ (reference sequence).